The sequence of this TCR beta chain was determined in a study of HIV-infected children after antiretroviral therapy interruption. Unique molecular identifiers were included in an RNA-based 3' RACE TCR library. One entry per CDR3 protein results from TCRdb running MiXCR on the 3' RACE reads. The repertoire holds about 89,000 distinct CDR3 sequences, with 6.9% as singletons. Described treatment: PENTA 11 planned treatment interruption arm or continuous ART arm. In this sample, this clonotype turned up a few times. V lost 1 base, J lost 4 bases, and 11 bases lay in between. In germline, CDR1 is LGHNA, CDR2 YSLEER. CDR3 length: 16 residues.

The clonotype was recovered from a pool of human donors with HIV. Source: CD45RA+ CD4+ T cells from PBMCs, pooled from several time points, taken from a donor given antiretroviral therapy, either interrupted or continuous. Specified subset: naive CD4+ CD45RA+ CD45RO- T cells. V is TRBV4-3 and J is TRBJ2-6, with D perhaps assigned TRBD1 or TRBD2 (6 bases each). CDR3 region: CASSQARGAGANVLTF. The CDR3 coding sequence is TGCGCCAGCAGCCAAGCTAGGGGGGCCGGGGCCAACGTCCTGACTTTC.